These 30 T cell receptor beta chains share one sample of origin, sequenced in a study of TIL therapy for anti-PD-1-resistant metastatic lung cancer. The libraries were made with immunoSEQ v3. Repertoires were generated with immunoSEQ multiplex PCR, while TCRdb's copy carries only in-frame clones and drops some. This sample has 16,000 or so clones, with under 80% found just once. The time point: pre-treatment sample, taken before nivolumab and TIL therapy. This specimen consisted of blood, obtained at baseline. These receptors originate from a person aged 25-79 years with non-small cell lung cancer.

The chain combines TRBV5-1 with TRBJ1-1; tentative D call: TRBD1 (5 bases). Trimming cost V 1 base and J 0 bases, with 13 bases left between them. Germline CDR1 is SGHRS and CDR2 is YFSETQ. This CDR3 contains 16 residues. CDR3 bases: TGCGCCAGCAGCTTGTCATCAGGGATTCTGAACACTGAAGCTTTCTTT. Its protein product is CASSLSSGILNTEAFF. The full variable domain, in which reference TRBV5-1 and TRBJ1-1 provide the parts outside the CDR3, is KAGVTQTPRYLIKTRGQQVTLSCSPISGHRSVSWYQQTPGQGLQFLFEYFSETQRNKGNFPGRFSGRQFSNSRSEMNVSTLELGDSALYLCASSLSSGILNTEAFFGQGTRLTVV.

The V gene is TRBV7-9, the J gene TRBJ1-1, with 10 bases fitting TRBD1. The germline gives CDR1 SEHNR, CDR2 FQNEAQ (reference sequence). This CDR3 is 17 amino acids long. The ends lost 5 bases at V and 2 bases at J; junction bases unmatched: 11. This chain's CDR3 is CASSRPGTGEGNTEAFF. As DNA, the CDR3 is TGTGCCAGCAGCCGACCCGGGACAGGGGAAGGAAACACTGAAGCTTTCTTT.

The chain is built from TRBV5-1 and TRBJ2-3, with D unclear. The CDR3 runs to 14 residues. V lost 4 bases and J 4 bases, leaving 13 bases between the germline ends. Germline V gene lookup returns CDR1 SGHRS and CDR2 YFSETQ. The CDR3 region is CASSRPAAPDTQYF. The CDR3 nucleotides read TGCGCCAGCAGCAGACCGGCGGCACCAGATACGCAGTATTTT.

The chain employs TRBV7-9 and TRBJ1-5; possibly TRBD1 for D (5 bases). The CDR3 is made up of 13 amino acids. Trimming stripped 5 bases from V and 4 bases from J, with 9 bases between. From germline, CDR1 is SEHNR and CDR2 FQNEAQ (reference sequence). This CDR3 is CASSPGGNQPQHF. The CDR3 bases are TGTGCCAGCAGCCCTGGGGGGAATCAGCCCCAGCATTTT.

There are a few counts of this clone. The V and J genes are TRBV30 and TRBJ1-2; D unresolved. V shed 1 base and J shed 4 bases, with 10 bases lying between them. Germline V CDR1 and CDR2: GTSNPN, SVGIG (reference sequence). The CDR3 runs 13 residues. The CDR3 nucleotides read TGTGCCTGGAGTGGAGGGTTAGGCTATGGCTACACCTTC. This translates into CAWSGGLGYGYTF.

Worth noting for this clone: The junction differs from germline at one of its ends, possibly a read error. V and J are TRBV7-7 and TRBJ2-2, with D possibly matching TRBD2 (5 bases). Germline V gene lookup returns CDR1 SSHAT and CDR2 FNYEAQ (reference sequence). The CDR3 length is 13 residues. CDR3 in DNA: TGTGCTAGCAGCTGGACTGACACCGGGGAGCTGTTTTTT. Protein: CASSWTDTGELFF.

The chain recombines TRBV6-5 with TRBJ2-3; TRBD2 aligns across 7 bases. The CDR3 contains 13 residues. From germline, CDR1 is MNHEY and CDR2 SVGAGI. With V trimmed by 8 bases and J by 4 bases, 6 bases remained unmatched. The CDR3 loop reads CASFVAGADTQYF. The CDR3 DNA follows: TGTGCCAGCTTCGTAGCGGGTGCAGATACGCAGTATTTT.

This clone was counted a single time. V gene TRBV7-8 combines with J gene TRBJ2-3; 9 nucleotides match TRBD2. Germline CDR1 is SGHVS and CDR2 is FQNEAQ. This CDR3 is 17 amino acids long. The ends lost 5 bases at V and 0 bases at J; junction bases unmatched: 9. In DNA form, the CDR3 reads TGTGCCAGCAGCCCCACGGGGCTAGCGGGGAGCACAGATACGCAGTATTTT. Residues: CASSPTGLAGSTDTQYF.

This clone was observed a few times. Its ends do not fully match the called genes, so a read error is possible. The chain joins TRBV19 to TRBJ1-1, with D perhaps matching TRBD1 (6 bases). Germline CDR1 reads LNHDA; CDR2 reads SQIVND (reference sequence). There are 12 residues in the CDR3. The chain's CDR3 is CASSNRDTEAFF. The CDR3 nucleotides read TGTGCCAGTAGTAACCGGGACACCGAAGCTTTCTTT.

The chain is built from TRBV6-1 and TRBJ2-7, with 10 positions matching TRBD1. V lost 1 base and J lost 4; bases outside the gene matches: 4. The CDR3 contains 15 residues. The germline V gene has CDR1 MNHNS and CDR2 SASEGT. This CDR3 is CASSEEGQGWYEQYF. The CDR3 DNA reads TGTGCCAGCAGTGAAGAGGGACAGGGGTGGTACGAGCAGTACTTC.

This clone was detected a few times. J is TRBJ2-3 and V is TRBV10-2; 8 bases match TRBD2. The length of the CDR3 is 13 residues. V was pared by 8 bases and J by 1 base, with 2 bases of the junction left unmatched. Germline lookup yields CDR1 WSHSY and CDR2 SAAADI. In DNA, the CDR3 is TGCGCCAGCGGAGCGGGAGGCACAGATACGCAGTATTTT. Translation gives CASGAGGTDTQYF.

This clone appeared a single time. CDR3: CASSPGDRGELFF. The CDR3 coding sequence is TGCGCCAGCAGTCCCGGCGATCGGGGGGAGCTGTTTTTT. The chain combines TRBV5-1 with TRBJ2-2, with D hard to call. Between the trimmed V and J ends, which lost 5 bases and 8 bases, there was a span of 13 bases. The CDR3 is 13 amino acids. Germline V CDR1 and CDR2: SGHRS, YFSETQ. Complete variable domain (other parts from reference TRBV5-1 and TRBJ2-2): KAGVTQTPRYLIKTRGQQVTLSCSPISGHRSVSWYQQTPGQGLQFLFEYFSETQRNKGNFPGRFSGRQFSNSRSEMNVSTLELGDSALYLCASSPGDRGELFFGEGSRLTVL.

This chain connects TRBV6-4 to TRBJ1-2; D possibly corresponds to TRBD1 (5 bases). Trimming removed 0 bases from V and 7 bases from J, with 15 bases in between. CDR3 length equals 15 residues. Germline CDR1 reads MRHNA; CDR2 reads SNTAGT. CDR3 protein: CASSDSGNRSIGYTF. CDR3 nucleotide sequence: TGTGCCAGCAGTGACTCGGGAAACAGGTCTATTGGCTACACCTTC.

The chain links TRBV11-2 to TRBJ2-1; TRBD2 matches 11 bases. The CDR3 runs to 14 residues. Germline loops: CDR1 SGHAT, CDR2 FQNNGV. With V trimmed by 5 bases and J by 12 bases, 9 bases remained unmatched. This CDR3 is CASSPGTSGLGQFF. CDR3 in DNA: TGTGCCAGCAGCCCCGGGACTAGCGGATTAGGGCAGTTCTTC.

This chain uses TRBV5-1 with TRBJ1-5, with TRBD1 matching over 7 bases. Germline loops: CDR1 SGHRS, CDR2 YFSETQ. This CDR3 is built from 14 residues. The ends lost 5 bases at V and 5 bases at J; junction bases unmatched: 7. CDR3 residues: CASREGTVDQPQHF. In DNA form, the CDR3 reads TGCGCCAGCAGGGAGGGGACAGTAGATCAGCCCCAGCATTTT.

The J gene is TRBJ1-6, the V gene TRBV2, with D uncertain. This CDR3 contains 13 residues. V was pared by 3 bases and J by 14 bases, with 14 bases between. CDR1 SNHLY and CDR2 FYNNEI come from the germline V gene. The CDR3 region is CASSEGADWALHF. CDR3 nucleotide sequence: TGTGCCAGCAGTGAGGGCGCAGACTGGGCCCTCCACTTT.

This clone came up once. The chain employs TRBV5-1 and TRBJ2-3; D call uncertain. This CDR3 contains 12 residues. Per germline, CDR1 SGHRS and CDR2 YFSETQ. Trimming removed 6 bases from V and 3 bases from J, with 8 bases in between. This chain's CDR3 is CASTYGTDTQYF. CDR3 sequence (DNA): TGCGCCAGCACTTATGGGACAGATACGCAGTATTTT.

The CDR3 nucleotides read TGTGCCAGCAGCTTAGGGCCGTTTGGGAACACTGAAGCTTTCTTT. It translates to CASSLGPFGNTEAFF. The chain combines TRBV7-9 with TRBJ1-1; no firm D call. This CDR3 spans 15 amino acids. V lost 1 base and J 1 base, leaving 10 bases between the germline ends. From germline, CDR1 is SEHNR and CDR2 FQNEAQ (reference sequence).

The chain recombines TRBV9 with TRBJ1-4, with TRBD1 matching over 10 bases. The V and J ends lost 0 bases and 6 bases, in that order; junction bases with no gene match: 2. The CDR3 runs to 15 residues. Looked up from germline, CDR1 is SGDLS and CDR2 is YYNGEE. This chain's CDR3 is CASSVGGQGDEKLFF. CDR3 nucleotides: TGTGCCAGCAGCGTAGGAGGACAGGGGGATGAAAAACTGTTTTTT.

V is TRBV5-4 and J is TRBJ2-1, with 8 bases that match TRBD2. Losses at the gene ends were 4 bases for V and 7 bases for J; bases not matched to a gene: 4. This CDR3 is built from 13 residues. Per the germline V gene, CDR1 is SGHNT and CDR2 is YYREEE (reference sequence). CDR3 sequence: CASSRTSSNEQFF. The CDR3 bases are TGTGCCAGCAGCCGGACTAGCAGTAATGAGCAGTTCTTC.

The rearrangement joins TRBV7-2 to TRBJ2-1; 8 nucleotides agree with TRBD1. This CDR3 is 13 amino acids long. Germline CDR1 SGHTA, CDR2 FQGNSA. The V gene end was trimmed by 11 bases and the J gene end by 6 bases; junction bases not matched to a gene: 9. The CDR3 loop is CAGSTGATNEQFF. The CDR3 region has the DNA TGTGCCGGATCGACAGGGGCAACCAATGAGCAGTTCTTC.

The CDR3 nucleotides are TGTGCCAGCACCATCTCGGGGACAGTCTCTATCGAGCAGTACTTC. Translation gives CASTISGTVSIEQYF. The V gene is TRBV5-4, the J gene TRBJ2-7, with 7 bases identical to TRBD1. This CDR3 is 15 amino acids long. The germline V gene has CDR1 SGHNT and CDR2 YYREEE (reference sequence). The ends lost 6 bases at V and 6 bases at J; junction bases unmatched: 15.

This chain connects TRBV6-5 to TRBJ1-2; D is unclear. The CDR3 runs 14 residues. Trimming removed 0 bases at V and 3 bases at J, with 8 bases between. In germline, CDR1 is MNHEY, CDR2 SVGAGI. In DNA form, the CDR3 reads TGTGCCAGCAGTTACTCGGGGTATGACTATGGCTACACCTTC. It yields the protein CASSYSGYDYGYTF.

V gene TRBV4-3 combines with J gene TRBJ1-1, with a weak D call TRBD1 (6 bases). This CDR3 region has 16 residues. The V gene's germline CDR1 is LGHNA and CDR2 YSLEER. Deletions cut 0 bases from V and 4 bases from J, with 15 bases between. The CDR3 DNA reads TGCGCCAGCAGCCAAGATCACAGGGTAATAGGCACTGAAGCTTTCTTT. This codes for CASSQDHRVIGTEAFF.

The CDR3 nucleotides read TGTGCCAGCAGCTCGGCAGGGGCAGGCTACGAGCAGTACTTC. Its translation: CASSSAGAGYEQYF. The gene calls are TRBV7-9 and TRBJ2-5; D may be TRBD1 (6 bases). The J call is doubtful: the DNA matches TRBJ2-7 better. Germline V lookup: CDR1 SEHNR, CDR2 FQNEAQ (reference sequence). This CDR3 contains 14 residues.

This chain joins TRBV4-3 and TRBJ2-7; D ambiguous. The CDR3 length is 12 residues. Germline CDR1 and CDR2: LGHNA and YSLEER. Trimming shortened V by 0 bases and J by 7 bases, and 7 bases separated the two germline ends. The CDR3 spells CASSQDFREQYF. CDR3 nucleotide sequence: TGCGCCAGCAGCCAAGATTTCCGGGAGCAGTACTTC.

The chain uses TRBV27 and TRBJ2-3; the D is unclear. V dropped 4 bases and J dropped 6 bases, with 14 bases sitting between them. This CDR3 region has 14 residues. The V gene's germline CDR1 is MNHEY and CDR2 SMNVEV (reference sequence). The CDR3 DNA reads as TGTGCCAGCAGTTCCCCCTATTTAGGGGATACGCAGTATTTT. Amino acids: CASSSPYLGDTQYF.

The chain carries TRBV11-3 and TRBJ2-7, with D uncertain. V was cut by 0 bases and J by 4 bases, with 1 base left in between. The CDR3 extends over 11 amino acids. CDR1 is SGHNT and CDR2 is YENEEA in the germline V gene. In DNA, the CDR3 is TGTGCCAGCAGCTTAGAATACGAGCAGTACTTC. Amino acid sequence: CASSLEYEQYF.

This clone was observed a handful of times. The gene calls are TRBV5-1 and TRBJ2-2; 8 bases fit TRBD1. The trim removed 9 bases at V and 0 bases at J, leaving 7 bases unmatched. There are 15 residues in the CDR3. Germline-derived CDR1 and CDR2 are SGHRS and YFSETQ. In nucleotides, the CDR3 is TGCGCCACCAGGACAGGGTTCGCGAACACCGGGGAGCTGTTTTTT. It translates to CATRTGFANTGELFF.

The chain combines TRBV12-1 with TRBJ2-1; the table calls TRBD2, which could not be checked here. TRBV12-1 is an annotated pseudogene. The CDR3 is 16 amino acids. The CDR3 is CASSSHLAGSYNEQFF. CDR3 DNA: TGTGCCAGCAGCTCTCATCTAGCGGGGTCCTACAATGAGCAGTTCTTC.